Presented here are 29 T cell receptor beta chains from one specimen sequenced in a study of T cell repertoires in cytomegalovirus infection. A single record per CDR3 protein comes from TCRdb applying MiXCR to the reads. The repertoire holds about 210,000 distinct CDR3 sequences, with about 5.9% as singletons. Sequencing used PBMCs. These receptors were collected from a human donor in good health (CMV status not recorded). Some clones in this sample may be carry-over from other donors' samples.

The chain links TRBV2 to TRBJ2-5, with 7 bases matching TRBD1. Germline lookup yields CDR1 SNHLY and CDR2 FYNNEI. The CDR3 is made up of 14 amino acids. V shed 7 bases, J shed 2 bases, and the junction held 7 bases outside the gene matches. This chain's CDR3 is CASTRDSAQETQYF. The CDR3 region has the DNA TGTGCCAGCACCCGGGACAGTGCACAAGAGACCCAGTACTTC.

This clonotype was found many times. DNA for the CDR3: TGTGCCAGCAGTCGGGGACAGATGTCTATGGGCTACACCTTC. Protein product: CASSRGQMSMGYTF. The V gene is TRBV6-2 or TRBV6-3, the J gene TRBJ1-2; TRBD1 matches at 7 bases. The CDR3 has 14 residues. The ends lost 5 bases at V and 8 bases at J; junction bases unmatched: 11. Germline V CDR1 and CDR2: MNHEY, SVGEGT.

This clonotype was detected ten times or more. V gene TRBV20-1 combines with J gene TRBJ1-2; D is ambiguous. CDR1 DFQATT and CDR2 SNEGSKA come from the germline V gene (reference sequence). V was trimmed by 0 bases and J by 4 bases, leaving 6 bases between them. There are 12 residues in the CDR3. CDR3 amino acids: CSARERGYGYTF. The CDR3 DNA is TGCAGTGCTAGAGAGCGGGGCTATGGCTACACCTTC.

This clonotype was observed at least ten times. The chain uses TRBV7-2 and TRBJ2-6, with D possibly matching TRBD2 (5 bases). The CDR3 is 15 residues long. Trimming cost V 3 bases and J 4 bases, with 10 bases left between them. Germline values: CDR1 SGHTA, CDR2 FQGNSA. This chain's CDR3 is CASSFYPGGANVLTF. CDR3 DNA sequence: TGTGCCAGCAGCTTCTATCCGGGGGGGGCCAACGTCCTGACTTTC.

A remark on this clonotype: At one boundary the junction diverges from the germline segment, which might be a read error. The gene calls are TRBV18 and TRBJ1-4; the match to TRBD1 covers 9 bases. The CDR3 consists of 16 residues. Germline assignment: CDR1 KGHSH and CDR2 LQKENI. The CDR3, as DNA: TGTGCCAGCTCACTTTCGACAGGGGGAACTAATGAAAAACTGATTTTT. The encoded protein is CASSLSTGGTNEKLIF.

This clonotype has ten or more counts. The chain links TRBV5-5 to TRBJ1-5; tentatively, D is TRBD1 (5 bases). V was clipped by 0 bases and J by 7 bases, with 14 bases between them. In germline, CDR1 is SGHKS, CDR2 YYEKEE (reference sequence). The CDR3 contains 15 residues. The CDR3 sequence is CASSLERRSGQPQHF. The CDR3 nucleotides are TGTGCCAGCAGCTTGGAAAGGCGTTCAGGGCAGCCCCAGCATTTT.

This clonotype was counted at least ten times. The chain links TRBV12-3 or TRBV12-4 to TRBJ2-1, with TRBD2 identical over 9 bases. V gave up 3 bases and J gave up 2 bases; unmatched junction bases: 5. The CDR3 extends over 16 amino acids. CDR3 sequence reads: CASSFTSGPTYNEQFF. The CDR3 region has the DNA TGTGCCAGCAGTTTTACTAGCGGGCCAACCTACAATGAGCAGTTCTTC.

This clonotype has ten or more counts. The V gene is TRBV7-2, the J gene TRBJ1-6, with a tentative D call TRBD1 (6 bases). The CDR3 spans 16 residues. V was shortened by 4 bases and J by 8 bases, with 18 bases between the two germline ends. Germline CDR1 SGHTA, CDR2 FQGNSA. The CDR3 reads CASSSLDWGGYSPLHF. DNA of the CDR3: TGTGCCAGCAGCTCCCTCGACTGGGGGGGCTATTCACCCCTCCACTTT.

This clonotype was found many times. V usage is TRBV7-9 and J usage is TRBJ2-7; no clear D gene. The V gene lost 1 base and the J gene lost 3 bases, with 4 bases spanning the gap. The CDR3 is 12 residues long. Germline V gene lookup returns CDR1 SEHNR and CDR2 FQNEAQ (reference sequence). The CDR3 reads CASSLDVYEQYF. CDR3 in DNA: TGTGCCAGCAGCTTAGATGTCTACGAGCAGTACTTC.

This clonotype was picked up a small number of times. The chain uses TRBV10-3 and TRBJ1-5, with 9 bases fitting TRBD1. CDR3 size: 14 residues. V was clipped by 9 bases and J by 9 bases; unmatched bases: 12. The V gene's germline CDR1 is ENHRY and CDR2 SYGVKD. This chain's CDR3 is CAMGGQGLSRPQHF. In nucleotides, the CDR3 is TGTGCCATGGGCGGACAGGGGTTATCTCGGCCCCAGCATTTT.

This clonotype was seen more than once but under ten times. The rearrangement uses TRBV5-1 and TRBJ1-2; maybe TRBD1 (6 bases). V shed 2 bases and J shed 7 bases, with 12 bases lying between them. The CDR3 totals 13 residues. The germline gives CDR1 SGHRS, CDR2 YFSETQ. CDR3 residues: CASSFGDRLGYTF. CDR3 nucleotide sequence: TGCGCCAGCAGCTTTGGAGACAGGCTTGGCTACACCTTC.

The rearrangement uses TRBV28 and TRBJ1-4; 9 positions agree with TRBD1. There are 15 residues in the CDR3. Germline V lookup: CDR1 MDHEN, CDR2 SYDVKM. Trimming at V came to 2 bases and at J to 4 bases, leaving 2 bases not matched to a gene. DNA of the CDR3: TGTGCCAGCAGTTTAGGACAGGGGAATAATGAAAAACTGTTTTTT. It is translated as CASSLGQGNNEKLFF.

The table lists this clonotype with many counts. CDR3 sequence reads: CASSLVGQNNSPLHF. CDR3 coding DNA: TGTGCCAGCAGCTTAGTTGGACAGAATAATTCACCCCTCCACTTT. This chain connects TRBV7-2 to TRBJ1-6, with a possible D match to TRBD1 (6 bases). V was cut by 1 base and J by 5 bases, with 9 bases left in between. The CDR3 has 15 residues. The germline V gene encodes CDR1 SGHTA and CDR2 FQGNSA. Filled out from reference TRBV7-2 and TRBJ1-6, the complete variable domain reads GAGVSQSPSNKVTEKGKDVELRCDPISGHTALYWYRQSLGQGLEFLIYFQGNSAPDKSGLPSDRFSAERTGGSVSTLTIQRTQQEDSAVYLCASSLVGQNNSPLHFGNGTRLTVT.

This clonotype occurred many times. The V call is TRBV20-1, the J call TRBJ2-1; 10 positions agree with TRBD2. The CDR3 consists of 15 residues. Germline V gene sequence: CDR1 DFQATT, CDR2 SNEGSKA (reference sequence). After removal of 0 bases from V and 3 bases from J, the junction contained 2 bases not matched to a gene. The CDR3 bases are TGCAGTGCTAGAGATCGACTAGCGGGCTACAATGAGCAGTTCTTC. Translation gives CSARDRLAGYNEQFF.

This clonotype was recorded many times. The rearrangement uses TRBV5-4 and TRBJ2-3, with a weak D call TRBD2 (7 bases). CDR1 and CDR2 from the germline V gene are SGHNT and YYREEE (reference sequence). This CDR3 region has 16 residues. Trimming removed 6 bases at V and 2 bases at J, with 19 bases between. CDR3 nucleotides: TGTGCCAGCACCCCGTCGGCGGGGGCCTACACAGATACGCAGTATTTT. Residues: CASTPSAGAYTDTQYF. Based on the CDR3 plus reference TRBV5-4 and TRBJ2-3, the full variable domain is ETGVTQSPTHLIKTRGQQVTLRCSSQSGHNTVSWYQQALGQGPQFIFQYYREEENGRGNFPPRFSGLQFPNYSSELNVNALELDDSALYLCASTPSAGAYTDTQYFGPGTRLTVL.

This clonotype was found many times. The chain links TRBV6-2 or TRBV6-3 to TRBJ2-7; 7 positions agree with TRBD2. Germline loops: CDR1 MNHEY, CDR2 SVGEGT. V lost 5 bases and J lost 0; bases outside the gene matches: 4. The CDR3 covers 14 residues. CDR3 sequence: CASSHPGGSYEQYF. The CDR3 nucleotides read TGTGCCAGCAGTCACCCGGGAGGCTCCTACGAGCAGTACTTC.

This clonotype has ten or more counts. The chain carries TRBV2 and TRBJ1-1; D not certain. This CDR3 comprises 14 residues. The germline CDR1 and CDR2 sequences are SNHLY and FYNNEI. The V end was cut by 6 bases, the J end by 6 bases, with 17 bases between. DNA of the CDR3: TGTGCCAGCAGCCCTGGGAAAGTGGGTCCTGAAGCTTTCTTT. Encoded protein: CASSPGKVGPEAFF.

This clonotype came up a few times. V gene TRBV9 combines with J gene TRBJ1-5, with a tentative D call TRBD1 (5 bases). CDR3 length: 15 residues. V gave up 4 bases and J gave up 0 bases, with 11 bases separating them. In germline, CDR1 is SGDLS, CDR2 YYNGEE. CDR3 sequence (DNA): TGTGCCAGCAGCCAGACGGGGGGTAGCAATCAGCCCCAGCATTTT. The encoded protein is CASSQTGGSNQPQHF.

The sample holds many counts of this clonotype. This chain uses TRBV14 with TRBJ1-1; maybe TRBD1 (6 bases). Germline V gene data show CDR1 as SGHDN and CDR2 as FVKESK. V was trimmed by 2 bases and J by 2 bases, leaving 15 bases between them. The CDR3 spans 16 residues. In DNA form, the CDR3 reads TGTGCCAGCAGCCAATCCGTCGGGGGGCTCAACACTGAAGCTTTCTTT. Encoded protein: CASSQSVGGLNTEAFF.

Worth noting for this clonotype: One base away lies a much larger clone, so this may be a sequencing read error. The rearrangement uses TRBV9 and TRBJ1-1; perhaps TRBD1 as D (6 bases). The germline CDR1 and CDR2 sequences are SGDLS and YYNGEE. The length of the CDR3 is 11 residues. V lost 4 bases and J 10 bases, leaving 11 bases between the germline ends. The CDR3 nucleotides are TGTGCCAGCAGCCCCGGAGGGGGAGCTTTCTTT. As protein: CASSPGGGAFF.

This clonotype was detected ten times or more. This rearrangement joins TRBV6-2 or TRBV6-3 to TRBJ2-1; 11 bases agree with TRBD1. This CDR3 comprises 16 residues. J was trimmed by 2 bases and V by 2 bases; bases with no gene match: 2. The V gene's germline CDR1 is MNHEY and CDR2 SVGEGT. DNA for the CDR3: TGTGCCAGCAGTTACGGGGGACAGGGGGCCTACAATGAGCAGTTCTTC. Translating it yields CASSYGGQGAYNEQFF.

This clonotype was seen a few times. A junction end diverges from the germline sequence, so it may reflect a read error. The V and J genes are TRBV25-1 and TRBJ1-6; 8 nucleotides line up with TRBD1. The CDR3 covers 17 residues. Germline V lookup: CDR1 MGHDK, CDR2 SYGVNS. CDR3: CASRESQGALNNSPLHF. CDR3 nucleotides: TGTGCCAGCAGAGAATCTCAGGGGGCTCTGAATAATTCACCCCTCCACTTT.

The chain couples TRBV20-1 to TRBJ2-5, with D possibly called TRBD1 or TRBD2 (7 bases each). Trimming cost V 4 bases and J 4 bases, with 16 bases left between them. This CDR3 has 14 residues. In germline, CDR1 is DFQATT, CDR2 SNEGSKA (reference sequence). CDR3 residues: CSAIRGAGGETQYF. DNA for the CDR3: TGCAGTGCTATCCGGGGGGCAGGGGGAGAGACCCAGTACTTC.

The J gene is TRBJ2-5, the V gene TRBV5-4, with a possible D match to TRBD2 (5 bases). Germline assignment: CDR1 SGHNT and CDR2 YYREEE (reference sequence). V was cut by 3 bases and J by 1 base, with 13 bases left in between. CDR3 size: 15 residues. The CDR3 nucleotides read TGTGCCAGCAGCTCCGTTGCGGGTTTCCAAGAGACCCAGTACTTC. Protein sequence: CASSSVAGFQETQYF.

Ten or more counts support this clonotype. The gene calls are TRBV7-2 and TRBJ2-2, with D possibly being TRBD1 (5 bases). This CDR3 is 18 amino acids long. Trimming stripped 2 bases from V and 7 bases from J, with 23 bases between. Per the germline V gene, CDR1 is SGHTA and CDR2 is FQGNSA. The DNA for the CDR3 is TGTGCCAGCAGCTTAAACTTTCGGCTGGGCAACCAGGGCGGGGAGCTGTTTTTT. Protein sequence: CASSLNFRLGNQGGELFF.

This clonotype was detected ten times or more. The chain links TRBV6-2 or TRBV6-3 to TRBJ2-3, with 9 bases aligning to TRBD2. The CDR3 has 21 residues. Germline loops: CDR1 MNHEY, CDR2 SVGEGT. With V trimmed by 4 bases and J by 1 base, 21 bases remained unmatched. DNA for the CDR3: TGTGCCAGCAGTTCATCCCCGGGACTAGCTCCTTCGAAGAGTGGCACAGATACGCAGTATTTT. Protein product: CASSSSPGLAPSKSGTDTQYF.

In this sample, this clonotype turned up a few times. The J gene is TRBJ1-4, the V gene TRBV5-1; no clear D. CDR3 size: 15 residues. Trimming removed 2 bases from V and 0 bases from J, with 8 bases in between. Germline V lookup: CDR1 SGHRS, CDR2 YFSETQ. CDR3 in amino acids: CASSLGPSTNEKLFF. As DNA, the CDR3 is TGCGCCAGCAGCTTAGGGCCCTCAACTAATGAAAAACTGTTTTTT. The complete variable domain, with remaining parts taken from reference TRBV5-1 and TRBJ1-4, reads KAGVTQTPRYLIKTRGQQVTLSCSPISGHRSVSWYQQTPGQGLQFLFEYFSETQRNKGNFPGRFSGRQFSNSRSEMNVSTLELGDSALYLCASSLGPSTNEKLFFGSGTQLSVL.

This clonotype was seen a handful of times. This rearrangement joins TRBV20-1 to TRBJ2-7; 9 positions agree with TRBD1. From germline, CDR1 is DFQATT and CDR2 SNEGSKA (reference sequence). The V and J ends lost 6 bases and 6 bases, in that order; junction bases with no gene match: 9. The CDR3 consists of 13 residues. The DNA of the CDR3 is TGCAGTGCGTCCGGGACAGGGAGTTTCGAGCAGTACTTC. Protein sequence: CSASGTGSFEQYF.

The sample holds many counts of this clonotype. Written as DNA, the CDR3 is TGTGCCAGCAGCACCGGGACAGCAGACGAAAAACTGTTTTTT. This translates into CASSTGTADEKLFF. This sequence joins TRBV7-2 and TRBJ1-4, with 7 bases that match TRBD1. The trim removed 5 bases at V and 8 bases at J, leaving 8 bases unmatched. This CDR3 has 14 residues. Germline CDR1 and CDR2: SGHTA and FQGNSA.